Below, 17 T cell receptor beta chains from the same sample are listed, as sequenced in a study of blood T cell repertoires in COVID-19. Method: immunoSEQ multiplex PCR; TCRdb's copy keeps in-frame clones and lacks some. The data hold around 70,000 clones, with over 80% observed a single time. The sequenced material came from peripheral blood. These receptors were taken from a human donor in a cohort sampled during active COVID-19.

J is TRBJ1-2 and V is TRBV18; D unresolved. Trimming took 4 bases from V and 14 from J, leaving 17 bases between them. The CDR3 covers 12 residues. Per germline, CDR1 KGHSH and CDR2 LQKENI. For the CDR3, the DNA is TGTGCCAGCTCACTAGAGCGCGAGGATGAGACCTTC. This sequence encodes CASSLEREDETF.

J is TRBJ1-4 and V is TRBV4-2; D gene unclear. The germline CDR1 and CDR2 sequences are LGHNA and YNFKEQ. The CDR3 has 15 residues. Trimming removed 4 bases at V and 0 bases at J, with 9 bases between. CDR3 nucleotides: TGTGCCAGCAGCCTAACGGTAGCAACTAATGAAAAACTGTTTTTT. As protein: CASSLTVATNEKLFF.

This chain connects TRBV19 to TRBJ2-2; D is possibly TRBD1 (6 bases). This CDR3 spans 16 amino acids. Germline V lookup: CDR1 LNHDA, CDR2 SQIVND (reference sequence). Between the trimmed V and J ends, which lost 5 bases and 2 bases, there was a span of 15 bases. CDR3 region: CASSQGSRVNTGELFF. CDR3 bases: TGTGCCAGTAGTCAGGGGTCGAGAGTTAACACCGGGGAGCTGTTTTTT.

The chain uses TRBV19 and TRBJ2-7, with 11 bases lining up with TRBD1. The J segment lost 3 bases and the V segment lost 6 bases, leaving 4 bases of the junction unmatched. The CDR3 runs to 14 residues. Germline CDR1 LNHDA, CDR2 SQIVND (reference sequence). The CDR3 is CASSPGQGDYEQYF. Written as DNA, the CDR3 is TGTGCCAGTAGCCCGGGACAGGGGGACTACGAGCAGTACTTC.

The CDR3 bases are TGCGCCAGCAGCTCCCAGGGGGCGCGCACTGAAGCTTTCTTT. Protein sequence: CASSSQGARTEAFF. J is TRBJ1-1 and V is TRBV5-1; 8 bases fit TRBD1. The CDR3 extends over 14 amino acids. Germline loops: CDR1 SGHRS, CDR2 YFSETQ. The trim removed 3 bases at V and 4 bases at J, leaving 5 bases unmatched.

V usage is TRBV9 and J usage is TRBJ1-3; D possibly corresponds to TRBD1 (5 bases). Trimming took off 2 bases at V and 2 bases at J, with 14 bases between the two ends. This CDR3 is built from 16 residues. Germline V lookup: CDR1 SGDLS, CDR2 YYNGEE. The CDR3 nucleotides are TGTGCCAGCAGCGTGGGGGACTGGAACGCTGGAAACACCATATATTTT. Its protein product is CASSVGDWNAGNTIYF. The full variable domain, rest sourced from reference TRBV9 and TRBJ1-3, is DSGVTQTPKHLITATGQRVTLRCSPRSGDLSVYWYQQSLDQGLQFLIQYYNGEERAKGNILERFSAQQFPDLHSELNLSSLELGDSALYFCASSVGDWNAGNTIYFGEGSWLTVV.

V usage is TRBV29-1 and J usage is TRBJ2-7; 7 nucleotides line up with TRBD1. The CDR3 is 15 residues long. After removal of 6 bases from V and 1 base from J, the junction contained 12 bases not matched to a gene. Per germline, CDR1 SQVTM and CDR2 ANQGSEA. Here the CDR3 DNA reads TGCAGCGTCATCCCAGGACAGGCATCTTCCTACGAGCAGTACTTC. Translation gives CSVIPGQASSYEQYF.

This chain connects TRBV5-1 to TRBJ1-1, with TRBD1 matching over 8 bases. Per the germline V gene, CDR1 is SGHRS and CDR2 is YFSETQ. The V gene end was trimmed by 2 bases and the J gene end by 6 bases; junction bases not matched to a gene: 9. This CDR3 has 15 residues. The CDR3 protein is CASSFGTGGNSEAFF. In DNA form, the CDR3 reads TGCGCCAGCAGCTTCGGAACAGGGGGGAATTCTGAAGCTTTCTTT.

This clone appeared a few times. This chain links TRBV2 with TRBJ1-5; weak D call: TRBD1 (5 bases). The CDR3 is 14 amino acids. CDR1 and CDR2 from the germline V gene are SNHLY and FYNNEI. V lost 3 bases, J lost 6 bases, and 12 bases lay in between. Here the CDR3 DNA reads TGTGCCAGCAGTGAGCAGGGAAGGAGTCAGCCCCAGCATTTT. It is translated as CASSEQGRSQPQHF.

V gene TRBV2 combines with J gene TRBJ1-4; 8 bases agree with TRBD1. This CDR3 spans 14 amino acids. Germline CDR1 and CDR2: SNHLY and FYNNEI. With V trimmed by 8 bases and J by 4 bases, 6 bases remained unmatched. The CDR3 loop reads CASRQGPGNEKLFF. As DNA, the CDR3 is TGTGCCAGCCGACAGGGGCCGGGTAATGAAAAACTGTTTTTT.

The chain combines TRBV5-1 with TRBJ2-3; tentatively, D is TRBD2 (5 bases). CDR1 SGHRS and CDR2 YFSETQ come from the germline V gene. V lost 6 bases, J lost 0 bases, and 14 bases lay in between. This CDR3 spans 15 amino acids. The CDR3 region has the DNA TGCGCCAGCACCCCCCCCGGGGTCAGCACAGATACGCAGTATTTT. Translating it yields CASTPPGVSTDTQYF.

This chain uses TRBV18 with TRBJ2-1, with D possibly TRBD1 on 5 matching bases. The CDR3 contains 15 residues. Trimming stripped 6 bases from V and 5 bases from J, with 17 bases between. The germline V gene encodes CDR1 KGHSH and CDR2 LQKENI. The CDR3 sequence: CASSFLGANNNEQFF. The CDR3 DNA follows: TGTGCCAGCTCGTTTTTAGGGGCTAATAACAATGAGCAGTTCTTC. Based on the CDR3 plus reference TRBV18 and TRBJ2-1, the full variable domain is NAGVMQNPRHLVRRRGQEARLRCSPMKGHSHVYWYRQLPEEGLKFMVYLQKENIIDESGMPKERFSAEFPKEGPSILRIQQVVRGDSAAYFCASSFLGANNNEQFFGPGTRLTVL.

This sequence joins TRBV9 and TRBJ1-1; possibly TRBD1 for D (6 bases). Trimming left V 3 bases short and J 1 base short, with 22 bases between. The CDR3 loop spans 18 amino acids. CDR1 and CDR2 from the germline V gene are SGDLS and YYNGEE. The CDR3 DNA follows: TGTGCCAGCAGCGGGAGGGGTTCCGGGGGGCTTAGGAACACTGAAGCTTTCTTT. Translated: CASSGRGSGGLRNTEAFF. Complete variable domain (other parts from reference TRBV9 and TRBJ1-1): DSGVTQTPKHLITATGQRVTLRCSPRSGDLSVYWYQQSLDQGLQFLIQYYNGEERAKGNILERFSAQQFPDLHSELNLSSLELGDSALYFCASSGRGSGGLRNTEAFFGQGTRLTVV.

The CDR3 is CATSAQGAGGETQYF. CDR3 bases: TGTGCCACCAGTGCCCAAGGAGCCGGGGGGGAGACCCAGTACTTC. The chain carries TRBV24-1 and TRBJ2-5, with TRBD2 identical over 7 bases. The germline gives CDR1 KGHDR, CDR2 SFDVKD. Germline trimming cut 5 bases from V and 5 bases from J; bases unmatched to any gene: 10. This CDR3 region has 15 residues.

The rearrangement joins TRBV12-3 or TRBV12-4 to TRBJ2-2; perhaps TRBD1 as D (5 bases). Trimming left V 9 bases short and J 8 bases short, with 16 bases between. This CDR3 contains 13 residues. The CDR3 nucleotides read TGTGCCAGTATGGTCAGGGTGGGTGGGGAGCTGTTTTTT. Residues: CASMVRVGGELFF.

The chain joins TRBV7-2 to TRBJ2-1; 11 nucleotides agree with TRBD2. After removal of 5 bases from V and 9 bases from J, the junction contained 12 bases not matched to a gene. The CDR3 runs 16 residues. Germline loops: CDR1 SGHTA, CDR2 FQGNSA. The CDR3 DNA follows: TGTGCCAGCAGCCCCTACCTAGCGGGAGGATCGTTTGAGCAGTTCTTC. It is translated as CASSPYLAGGSFEQFF.

This chain uses TRBV5-5 with TRBJ1-6; D uncertain. The germline CDR1 and CDR2 sequences are SGHKS and YYEKEE (reference sequence). The CDR3 spans 18 residues. Trimming took off 0 bases at V and 1 base at J, with 14 bases between the two ends. CDR3 DNA sequence: TGTGCCAGCAGCTTGGCCAGCAGAGGGATTTCCTATAATTCACCCCTCCACTTT. This gives the protein CASSLASRGISYNSPLHF.